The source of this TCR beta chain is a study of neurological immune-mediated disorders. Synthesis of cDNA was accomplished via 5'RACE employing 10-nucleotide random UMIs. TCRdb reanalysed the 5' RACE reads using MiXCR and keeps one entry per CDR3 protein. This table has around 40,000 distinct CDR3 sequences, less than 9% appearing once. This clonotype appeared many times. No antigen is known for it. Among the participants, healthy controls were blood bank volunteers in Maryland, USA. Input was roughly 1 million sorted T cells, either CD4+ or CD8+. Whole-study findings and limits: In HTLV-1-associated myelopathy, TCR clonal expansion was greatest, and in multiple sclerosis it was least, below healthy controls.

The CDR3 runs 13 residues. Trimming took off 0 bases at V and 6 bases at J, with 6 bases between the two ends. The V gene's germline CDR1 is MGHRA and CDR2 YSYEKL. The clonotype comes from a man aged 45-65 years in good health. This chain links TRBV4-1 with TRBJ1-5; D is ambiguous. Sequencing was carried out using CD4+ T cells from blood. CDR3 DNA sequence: TGCGCCAGCAGCCAAGATAGGGCTCAGCCCCAGCATTTT. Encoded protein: CASSQDRAQPQHF.